Following are 20 T cell receptor beta chains from one sample sequenced in a study of regulatory T cells in long-lasting Graves disease. Specified time point: newly diagnosed GD, antithyroid drugs for less than 3 months. The TCR library used RNA extracted from PBMCs. Arm-PCR of CDR3 regions and iRepertoire HTBI primers were the basis on which TCR beta libraries were built. One entry per CDR3 protein results from TCRdb running MiXCR on the multiplex PCR reads. This sample has some 370,000 distinct CDR3 sequences; 10% to 15% occur once, and the top ten carry approximately 17%. The same specimen was also included in a second study, on T cells in Graves' hyperthyroidism and ophthalmopathy.

The specimen comprised peripheral blood mononuclear cells (PBMCs), sampled at new diagnosis, from a patient treated with antithyroid drugs. The receptor set was obtained from a woman aged 18-29 years with Graves disease.

This clonotype was counted only a few times. The chain is built from TRBV5-1 and TRBJ2-5, with 10 bases identical to TRBD2. J was trimmed by 5 bases and V by 3 bases; bases with no gene match: 16. CDR3 size: 18 residues. Germline loops: CDR1 SGHRS, CDR2 YFSETQ. CDR3 sequence: CASSWTTGLAGDGETQYF. The CDR3 nucleotides are TGCGCCAGCAGCTGGACCACCGGGCTAGCGGGAGACGGGGAGACCCAGTACTTC. The full variable domain, with the rest looked up from reference TRBV5-1 and TRBJ2-5, is KAGVTQTPRYLIKTRGQQVTLSCSPISGHRSVSWYQQTPGQGLQFLFEYFSETQRNKGNFPGRFSGRQFSNSRSEMNVSTLELGDSALYLCASSWTTGLAGDGETQYFGPGTRLLVL.

The chain is built from TRBV10-3 and TRBJ1-3, with 10 nucleotides matching TRBD1. The ends lost 8 bases at V and 2 bases at J; junction bases unmatched: 3. Per germline, CDR1 ENHRY and CDR2 SYGVKD. This CDR3 is 14 amino acids long. As DNA, the CDR3 is TGTGCCATCGCGGACAGGGGGACTGGAAACACCATATATTTT. Protein: CAIADRGTGNTIYF.

This clonotype was recorded many times. The J gene is TRBJ2-3, the V gene TRBV13; D tentatively fits TRBD1 or TRBD2 (5 bases each). Trimming left V 5 bases short and J 0 bases short, with 18 bases between. Germline-derived CDR1 and CDR2 are PRHDT and FYEKMQ (reference sequence). The CDR3 is 17 amino acids. The CDR3 here is CASSPGARRTSTDTQYF. DNA of the CDR3: TGTGCCAGCAGCCCTGGGGCCCGGAGGACTAGCACAGATACGCAGTATTTT.

This clonotype was observed many times. The rearrangement links TRBV3-1 to TRBJ2-5, with TRBD2 matching over 8 bases. The CDR3 consists of 16 residues. V trimming: 1 base; J trimming: 5 bases; junction bases outside the gene matches: 9. CDR1 and CDR2 from the germline V gene are LGHDT and YNNKEL (reference sequence). The CDR3 bases are TGTGCCAGCAGCCAAGGGGCTCGACTAGCGACGGAGACCCAGTACTTC. Protein product: CASSQGARLATETQYF.

The gene calls are TRBV10-3 and TRBJ2-1; weak D call: TRBD2 (6 bases). The CDR3 contains 16 residues. The V gene lost 6 bases and the J gene lost 6 bases, with 21 bases spanning the gap. Germline-derived CDR1 and CDR2 are ENHRY and SYGVKD. The CDR3 DNA follows: TGTGCCATCAGCGCCGCCGGGACTCCCTCTTCCAATGAGCAGTTCTTC. This encodes CAISAAGTPSSNEQFF.

This clonotype was picked up many times. The rearrangement links TRBV10-3 to TRBJ2-5, with D unclear. V was shortened by 4 bases and J by 1 base, with 10 bases between the two germline ends. The CDR3 spans 14 residues. Germline V gives CDR1 ENHRY, CDR2 SYGVKD. The CDR3 spells CAISGTGSQETQYF. Written as DNA, the CDR3 is TGTGCCATCAGTGGGACGGGCTCCCAAGAGACCCAGTACTTC.

This clonotype was counted at least ten times. The genes are TRBV20-1 and TRBJ2-3, with D tentatively TRBD2 (5 bases). The CDR3 sequence is 14 residues long. V shed 7 bases and J shed 5 bases, with 19 bases lying between them. Germline V gives CDR1 DFQATT, CDR2 SNEGSKA (reference sequence). The CDR3 region has the DNA TGCAGTGAAATCGGGGTTCAAGTGGGAGATACGCAGTATTTT. It encodes CSEIGVQVGDTQYF.

This clonotype was observed many times. This rearrangement joins TRBV5-8 to TRBJ2-1; 9 nucleotides align to TRBD2. The CDR3 consists of 16 residues. The germline V gene encodes CDR1 SGHTS and CDR2 YDEGEE. After removal of 4 bases from V and 7 bases from J, the junction contained 12 bases not matched to a gene. The CDR3 loop reads CASSRKLGLAVNEQFF. In nucleotides, the CDR3 is TGTGCCAGCAGCCGGAAACTGGGACTAGCAGTTAATGAGCAGTTCTTC.

The sample holds many counts of this clonotype. The CDR3 is CASSLIGASTDTQYF. CDR3 DNA: TGTGCCAGCAGCCTGATAGGCGCTAGCACAGATACGCAGTATTTT. The chain employs TRBV12-3 or TRBV12-4 and TRBJ2-3; D gene uncertain. V was trimmed by 6 bases and J by 0 bases, leaving 13 bases between them. The CDR3 totals 15 residues.

Regarding this clonotype: A single base separates this from a much larger clone, so it may be a read error. This chain joins TRBV20-1 and TRBJ2-5; D perhaps matches TRBD2 (6 bases). The V gene's germline CDR1 is DFQATT and CDR2 SNEGSKA (reference sequence). The CDR3 extends over 13 amino acids. The CDR3 region is CSAPGTPQEAQYF. The DNA for the CDR3 is TGCAGTGCTCCCGGGACTCCCCAAGAGGCCCAGTACTTC.

This clonotype was counted only a few times. The gene calls are TRBV5-1 and TRBJ1-2, with D perhaps TRBD1 (5 bases). The length of the CDR3 is 13 residues. Germline V CDR1 and CDR2: SGHRS, YFSETQ. V gave up 3 bases and J gave up 8 bases, with 14 bases separating them. The CDR3 here is CASSSQGIGGYTF. CDR3 nucleotides: TGCGCCAGCAGCTCCCAGGGAATAGGAGGCTACACCTTC.

This clonotype was seen many times. The chain couples TRBV6-5 to TRBJ2-5; unclear D gene. From germline, CDR1 is MNHEY and CDR2 SVGAGI. The CDR3 totals 13 residues. V was clipped by 0 bases and J by 6 bases, with 8 bases between them. CDR3 sequence (DNA): TGTGCCAGCAGTTACTCGGTCCGGAAGACCCAGTACTTC. Translating it yields CASSYSVRKTQYF.

The count of this clonotype is one. One base away lies a much larger clone, so this may be a sequencing read error. J is TRBJ2-1 and V is TRBV11-2, with TRBD2 matching 10 bases. Germline V gives CDR1 SGHAT, CDR2 FQNNGV. V lost 5 bases, J lost 2 bases, and 3 bases stayed unmatched. The CDR3 contains 15 residues. The chain's CDR3 is CASSMLAGAYNEQFF. In DNA, the CDR3 is TGTGCCAGCAGCATGCTAGCGGGGGCCTACAATGAGCAGTTCTTC.

In this sample, this clonotype turned up a few times. The V gene is TRBV12-3 or TRBV12-4, the J gene TRBJ2-1; 7 nucleotides align to TRBD2. V shed 3 bases, J shed 8 bases, and the junction held 10 bases outside the gene matches. CDR3 length: 15 residues. The CDR3 DNA sequence: TGTGCCAGCAGTTTTTTGACAGAACGGGAGGATGAGCAGTTCTTC. Protein product: CASSFLTEREDEQFF.

This clonotype occurred many times. The chain has TRBV5-1 and TRBJ1-2; perhaps TRBD1 as D (6 bases). The CDR3 extends over 14 amino acids. V gave up 3 bases and J gave up 6 bases, with 15 bases separating them. Per germline, CDR1 SGHRS and CDR2 YFSETQ. CDR3 sequence: CASSYGAGDDGYTF. CDR3 coding DNA: TGCGCCAGCAGCTATGGAGCAGGGGATGATGGCTACACCTTC.

The gene calls are TRBV7-9 and TRBJ2-3; 8 bases line up with TRBD1. The CDR3 has 15 residues. V shed 5 bases and J 3 bases; nucleotides not matched to a gene: 7. CDR1 is SEHNR and CDR2 is FQNEAQ in the germline V gene (reference sequence). Written as DNA, the CDR3 is TGTGCCAGCAGCGGACCGGGACAGGAGACAGATACGCAGTATTTT. This codes for CASSGPGQETDTQYF.

To note about this clonotype: A single base separates this from a much larger clone, so it may be a read error. The rearrangement links TRBV11-2 to TRBJ1-1; tentatively, D is TRBD1 (5 bases). Germline V gives CDR1 SGHAT, CDR2 FQNNGV. The length of the CDR3 is 17 residues. V was cut by 1 base and J by 3 bases, with 18 bases left in between. The CDR3 spells CASSLASRGTDDTEAFF. CDR3 coding DNA: TGTGCCAGCAGCTTAGCTTCGAGAGGGACGGACGACACTGAAGCTTTCTTT.

This clonotype was seen a few times. The chain uses TRBV7-2 and TRBJ1-3, with unresolved D. V was clipped by 8 bases and J by 2 bases, with 4 bases between them. The CDR3 is 11 amino acids. The germline V gene has CDR1 SGHTA and CDR2 FQGNSA. CDR3 amino acids: CASGTGNTIYF. The DNA for the CDR3 is TGTGCCAGCGGGACTGGAAACACCATATATTTT.

This clonotype was seen at least ten times. This chain connects TRBV20-1 to TRBJ2-7, with 15 bases lining up with TRBD2. This CDR3 comprises 16 residues. Germline V gene data show CDR1 as DFQATT and CDR2 as SNEGSKA (reference sequence). With V trimmed by 4 bases and J by 2 bases, 6 bases remained unmatched. The CDR3 loop reads CSAIAGLAGGPYEQYF. In nucleotides, the CDR3 is TGCAGTGCTATTGCCGGACTAGCGGGAGGGCCCTACGAGCAGTACTTC.

The table lists this clonotype with many counts. The genes are TRBV7-3 and TRBJ2-3; 7 bases agree with TRBD1. J was trimmed by 2 bases and V by 3 bases; bases with no gene match: 5. Germline V gene data show CDR1 as SGHTA and CDR2 as FQGTGA. This CDR3 spans 15 amino acids. The DNA of the CDR3 is TGTGCCAGCAGCTTGCGACAGGGACCCACAGATACGCAGTATTTT. This encodes CASSLRQGPTDTQYF.